Following are 21 T cell receptor beta chains from one sample sequenced in a study of blood T cell repertoires in COVID-19. This table comes from immunoSEQ multiplex PCR, and its TCRdb copy is limited to in-frame clones, with some not included. The sample has 200,000 to 250,000 clones, under 90% seen once. Sequenced input: peripheral blood. The receptors were gathered from an elderly woman with COVID-19, enrolled during active disease.

The chain carries TRBV6-5 and TRBJ2-3; 8 nucleotides line up with TRBD1. CDR1 and CDR2 (germline): MNHEY, SVGAGI. Trimming at V came to 4 bases and at J to 0 bases, leaving 6 bases not matched to a gene. There are 16 residues in the CDR3. CDR3 loop: CASSSRQGSSTDTQYF. CDR3 in DNA: TGTGCCAGCAGTTCCCGACAGGGGTCTAGCACAGATACGCAGTATTTT.

The chain links TRBV5-4 to TRBJ2-3; D may be TRBD1 (6 bases). Trimming stripped 6 bases from V and 1 base from J, with 12 bases between. Germline values: CDR1 SGHNT, CDR2 YYREEE (reference sequence). This CDR3 is built from 14 residues. The CDR3 DNA reads TGTGCCAGCAACCGGGACACTCGCACAGATACGCAGTATTTT. Protein product: CASNRDTRTDTQYF.

The chain links TRBV21-1 to TRBJ1-5; TRBD1, as called in the table, went unchecked against the DNA. TRBV21-1 is deemed a pseudogene. The CDR3 is 16 residues long. CDR3 nucleotides: TGTGCCAGCAGCAAGGGGAACAGGGGGCTAAAACAGCCCCAGCATTTT. The encoded protein is CASSKGNRGLKQPQHF.

The chain links TRBV18 to TRBJ2-7, with 8 nucleotides matching TRBD2. J was trimmed by 4 bases and V by 6 bases; bases with no gene match: 11. This CDR3 contains 15 residues. Germline lookup yields CDR1 KGHSH and CDR2 LQKENI. The CDR3 DNA reads as TGTGCCAGCTCCCGAGCGGGGGCCGAGTCATACGAGCAGTACTTC. It yields the protein CASSRAGAESYEQYF.

The chain has TRBV11-2 and TRBJ2-2; tentatively, D is TRBD1 (6 bases). The CDR3 has 16 amino acids. Germline values: CDR1 SGHAT, CDR2 FQNNGV. The ends were cut back, 3 bases at V and 4 bases at J, with 15 bases in the middle. The CDR3 DNA follows: TGTGCCAGCAGCTTCTCTCAGGGGACGGCCACCGGGGAGCTGTTTTTT. This encodes CASSFSQGTATGELFF.

V gene TRBV7-2 combines with J gene TRBJ2-7; 7 positions match TRBD1. CDR3 size: 15 residues. Germline-derived CDR1 and CDR2 are SGHTA and FQGNSA. Trimming at V came to 4 bases and at J to 4 bases, leaving 10 bases not matched to a gene. CDR3 nucleotides: TGTGCCAGCAGCTACCCGGGACAGCCTTTGTACGAGCAGTACGTC. This encodes CASSYPGQPLYEQYV.

The chain employs TRBV18 and TRBJ2-2, with D perhaps TRBD2 (5 bases). This CDR3 is 14 amino acids long. Looked up from germline, CDR1 is KGHSH and CDR2 is LQKENI. Trimming took off 3 bases at V and 6 bases at J, with 11 bases between the two ends. Written as DNA, the CDR3 is TGTGCCAGCTCACCCCGGACTCTTGCCGGGGAGCTGTTTTTT. This sequence encodes CASSPRTLAGELFF.

This sequence joins TRBV5-5 and TRBJ2-2, with D tentatively TRBD1 (7 bases). CDR3 length: 15 amino acids. Germline-derived CDR1 and CDR2 are SGHKS and YYEKEE (reference sequence). Between the trimmed V and J ends, which lost 3 bases and 5 bases, there was a span of 14 bases. The chain's CDR3 is CASSSGGTYTGELFF. The CDR3 DNA reads TGTGCCAGCAGCTCAGGGGGGACGTATACCGGGGAGCTGTTTTTT.

The chain joins TRBV24-1 to TRBJ2-3, with D perhaps TRBD2 (6 bases). The length of the CDR3 is 19 residues. Trimming left V 2 bases short and J 0 bases short, with 20 bases between. CDR1 and CDR2 from the germline V gene are KGHDR and SFDVKD. The CDR3 DNA reads as TGTGCCACCAGTGATTCAAGCCCAACCCTGGGACTTAGCACAGATACGCAGTATTTT. It yields the protein CATSDSSPTLGLSTDTQYF.

The V gene is TRBV19, the J gene TRBJ1-4; D is unresolved. This CDR3 spans 14 amino acids. The V and J ends lost 6 bases and 4 bases respectively, with 12 bases between them. Germline V gene data show CDR1 as LNHDA and CDR2 as SQIVND (reference sequence). The CDR3 DNA reads TGTGCCAGTAGGCGAGATCTGAATAATGAAAAACTGTTTTTT. This encodes CASRRDLNNEKLFF.

This chain connects TRBV10-1 to TRBJ2-1; TRBD1 might be the D (5 bases). The germline CDR1 and CDR2 sequences are WNHNN and SYGVQD (reference sequence). V lost 2 bases to trimming and J lost 7 bases, with 12 bases between them. This CDR3 contains 14 residues. DNA of the CDR3: TGCGCCAGCAGTGAGCAGGCAGGGCAAAATGAGCAGTTCTTC. This translates into CASSEQAGQNEQFF.

The chain uses TRBV2 and TRBJ2-5; 7 nucleotides line up with TRBD2. Germline loops: CDR1 SNHLY, CDR2 FYNNEI. Unmatched junction bases numbered 1, after V lost 3 bases and J lost 0 bases. The CDR3 consists of 14 residues. CDR3 sequence: CASSEGGYQETQYF. The DNA for the CDR3 is TGTGCCAGCAGTGAGGGGGGGTACCAAGAGACCCAGTACTTC.

In its sample, this clone was seen a few times. The chain joins TRBV7-9 to TRBJ1-2, with TRBD1 matching 8 bases. This CDR3 region has 15 residues. V lost 4 bases and J lost 4; bases outside the gene matches: 8. CDR1 and CDR2 from the germline V gene are SEHNR and FQNEAQ (reference sequence). The CDR3 DNA is TGTGCCAGCAGCTCCGGACAGGGCACCCTCTATGGCTACACCTTC. Protein sequence: CASSSGQGTLYGYTF.

The chain recombines TRBV6-5 with TRBJ1-4; D unresolved. Between the trimmed V and J ends, which lost 6 bases and 4 bases, there was a span of 12 bases. The germline CDR1 and CDR2 sequences are MNHEY and SVGAGI. The CDR3 is made up of 14 amino acids. The CDR3 sequence is CASSPGLVNEKLFF. CDR3 in DNA: TGTGCCAGCAGCCCCGGGTTAGTTAATGAAAAACTGTTTTTT.

This rearrangement joins TRBV6-5 to TRBJ2-7; 8 bases fit TRBD1. CDR1 and CDR2 (germline): MNHEY, SVGAGI. The V and J ends lost 2 bases and 4 bases, in that order; junction bases with no gene match: 1. CDR3 size: 13 residues. CDR3 loop: CASSYNRGYEQYF. The CDR3 DNA follows: TGTGCCAGCAGTTACAACAGGGGGTACGAGCAGTACTTC.

V usage is TRBV28 and J usage is TRBJ1-5; 8 bases map to TRBD1. Per the germline V gene, CDR1 is MDHEN and CDR2 is SYDVKM. The CDR3 is 15 amino acids. V lost 2 bases, J lost 6 bases, and 6 bases stayed unmatched. The CDR3 is CASSLDRGVGQPQHF. CDR3 DNA: TGTGCCAGCAGTTTAGACAGGGGCGTAGGTCAGCCCCAGCATTTT.

This chain joins TRBV7-6 and TRBJ1-4; 8 nucleotides align to TRBD1. This CDR3 region has 18 residues. V dropped 5 bases and J dropped 0; count of bases not matched to a gene: 11. Germline CDR1 SGHVS, CDR2 FNYEAQ. The CDR3 loop is CASSMQRTGTATNEKLFF. The CDR3 coding sequence is TGTGCCAGCAGCATGCAGCGGACAGGGACCGCAACTAATGAAAAACTGTTTTTT.

V is TRBV4-3 and J is TRBJ1-1; TRBD1 is a possible D gene (5 bases). Trimming cost V 0 bases and J 8 bases, with 13 bases left between them. The CDR3 has 14 amino acids. Germline V CDR1 and CDR2: LGHNA, YSLEER. The DNA for the CDR3 is TGCGCCAGCAGCCAAGATCCCCAGGGTGGAGAAGCTTTCTTT. As protein: CASSQDPQGGEAFF.

The V and J genes are TRBV21-1 and TRBJ2-1; the table's D call TRBD2 went unverified against the DNA. TRBV21-1 is marked as a pseudogene. CDR3 length: 15 amino acids. The CDR3 region is CASSKESGLRNEQFF. CDR3 nucleotide sequence: TGTGCCAGCAGCAAGGAGAGCGGGTTAAGGAATGAGCAGTTCTTC.

This chain uses TRBV19 with TRBJ2-2; tentative D call: TRBD1 (6 bases). Germline lookup yields CDR1 LNHDA and CDR2 SQIVND (reference sequence). Trimming removed 4 bases at V and 3 bases at J, with 12 bases between. The CDR3 loop spans 15 amino acids. The CDR3 sequence: CASSTDRTYTGELFF. CDR3 coding DNA: TGTGCCAGTAGTACCGACAGGACCTACACCGGGGAGCTGTTTTTT.

The chain couples TRBV9 to TRBJ2-5, with 8 bases matching TRBD2. The CDR3 contains 19 residues. Looked up from germline, CDR1 is SGDLS and CDR2 is YYNGEE. Trimming removed 3 bases from V and 4 bases from J; junction bases left unmatched: 20. CDR3 coding DNA: TGTGCCAGCAGCGCCGAGGCCCCGGATCGAGCGGGGGCCAGAGAGACCCAGTACTTC. Translation gives CASSAEAPDRAGARETQYF.